This entry features one T cell receptor beta chain sequence. The data were obtained in a study of T cells after somatic rescue of genetic block. The germline V and J ends were trimmed by 3 bases and 4 bases, with 9 bases remaining between them. The germline V gene encodes CDR1 MDHEN and CDR2 SYDVKM. The CDR3 has 13 amino acids. Using immunoSEQ multiplex PCR, the repertoire was profiled, and TCRdb retains in-frame clones only, with some absent. Here the sample spans 110,000 or so clones, about nine tenths being singletons. This sequence originates from a young woman. This rearrangement joins TRBV28 to TRBJ1-2, with D unresolved. The sequenced material came from peripheral blood mononuclear cells (PBMCs). The CDR3 nucleotides read TGTGCCAGCAGTTTTGTGGTTATCTATGGCTACACCTTC. Its protein product is CASSFVVIYGYTF.